A single sample is the source of the 15 T cell receptor beta chains below, sequenced in a study of blood T cell repertoires in COVID-19. Only in-frame clones appear in the TCRdb table, and some are missing; sequencing was by immunoSEQ multiplex PCR. The data show 250,000 to 350,000 clones, nearly 90% seen once. Material: PBMCs or T cells enriched from blood (not recorded which). All receptors come from a woman aged 18 to 35 with acute COVID-19.

A remark on this clone: Within the sample, other DNA sequences also encode this same CDR3. The J gene is TRBJ2-7, the V gene TRBV4-3, with a possible D match to TRBD2 (6 bases). The germline V and J ends were trimmed by 0 bases and 3 bases, with 12 bases remaining between them. CDR1 LGHNA and CDR2 YSLEER come from the germline V gene. CDR3 length: 15 amino acids. The CDR3 is CASSQETGLLYEQYF. The CDR3 nucleotides read TGCGCCAGCAGCCAAGAGACCGGACTACTCTACGAGCAGTACTTC.

This chain joins TRBV11-2 and TRBJ1-4; D may be TRBD1 (5 bases). The CDR3 runs 15 residues. Looked up from germline, CDR1 is SGHAT and CDR2 is FQNNGV. Trimming took 5 bases from V and 1 from J, leaving 11 bases between them. The CDR3 nucleotides are TGTGCCAGCAGCCCCTGGGGGGGAACTAATGAAAAACTGTTTTTT. Translating it yields CASSPWGGTNEKLFF.

This chain joins TRBV6-5 and TRBJ1-6; TRBD1 agrees at 12 bases. The germline V gene has CDR1 MNHEY and CDR2 SVGAGI. This CDR3 comprises 16 residues. J lost 10 bases, V lost 0 bases, and 4 bases had no gene match. The CDR3 DNA reads TGTGCCAGCAGTTACTCGGGACAGGGGGCTGAATCACCCCTCCACTTT. Residues: CASSYSGQGAESPLHF.

The chain joins TRBV19 to TRBJ2-3; 7 nucleotides line up with TRBD2. After removal of 4 bases from V and 2 bases from J, the junction contained 6 bases not matched to a gene. The CDR3 loop spans 15 amino acids. Germline values: CDR1 LNHDA, CDR2 SQIVND (reference sequence). DNA of the CDR3: TGTGCCAGTAGTACTTCACGACTAGCCACAGATACGCAGTATTTT. It is translated as CASSTSRLATDTQYF.

The chain employs TRBV30 and TRBJ1-3; D gene uncertain. The germline gives CDR1 GTSNPN, CDR2 SVGIG (reference sequence). Trimming shortened V by 3 bases and J by 2 bases, and 11 bases separated the two germline ends. This CDR3 region has 14 residues. CDR3 DNA: TGTGCCTGGAGAGTCCCGGCGGCTGGAAACACCATATATTTT. Translated: CAWRVPAAGNTIYF.

The V gene is TRBV10-3, the J gene TRBJ2-3; D unclear. V shed 2 bases and J shed 4 bases, with 4 bases lying between them. The V gene's germline CDR1 is ENHRY and CDR2 SYGVKD. The CDR3 contains 12 residues. CDR3 sequence (DNA): TGTGCCATCAGTGAGCAGTCAGATACGCAGTATTTT. Its translation is CAISEQSDTQYF.

V is TRBV18 and J is TRBJ1-3; weak D call: TRBD1 (6 bases). Trimming left V 4 bases short and J 3 bases short, with 10 bases between. CDR1 and CDR2 from the germline V gene are KGHSH and LQKENI. The CDR3 runs 14 residues. CDR3 region: CASSLQGIGNTIYF. In DNA form, the CDR3 reads TGTGCCAGCTCACTCCAGGGGATTGGAAACACCATATATTTT.

V is TRBV6-6 and J is TRBJ2-1; 8 bases fit TRBD2. The V and J ends lost 2 bases and 9 bases, in that order; junction bases with no gene match: 12. The CDR3 runs 16 residues. Germline CDR1 MNHNY, CDR2 SVGAGI (reference sequence). The CDR3 is CASSYLSYVSGGEQFF. CDR3 DNA sequence: TGTGCCAGCAGTTACCTGTCATACGTGAGCGGGGGTGAGCAGTTCTTC.

The genes are TRBV3-1 (or the pseudogene TRBV3-2) and TRBJ2-1, with a possible D match to TRBD2 (5 bases). The V end lost 1 base, the J end lost 6 bases, and 7 bases lay between the germline ends. The length of the CDR3 is 13 residues. CDR1 LGHDT and CDR2 YNNKEL come from the germline V gene (reference sequence). The CDR3, as DNA: TGTGCCAGCAGCCAAGCGGAGGCCAATGAGCAGTTCTTC. Residues: CASSQAEANEQFF.

The DNA for the CDR3 is TGTGCCAGCAGCCAAGAAGGACTAGCGGGGATCAACGAGCAGTACTTC. Protein: CASSQEGLAGINEQYF. The V gene is TRBV4-2, the J gene TRBJ2-7; 12 bases are shared with TRBD2. Germline V gene sequence: CDR1 LGHNA, CDR2 YNFKEQ. V was pared by 0 bases and J by 5 bases, with 5 bases of the junction left unmatched. The CDR3 has 16 amino acids.

There are a few counts of this clone. The chain couples TRBV7-2 to TRBJ2-1, with D possibly matching TRBD2 (6 bases). This CDR3 comprises 17 residues. The V and J ends lost 2 bases and 6 bases respectively, with 20 bases between them. Germline CDR1 is SGHTA and CDR2 is FQGNSA. The CDR3 nucleotides read TGTGCCAGCAGCTTAAACTCTTGGCCGCGGGAAGGCAATGAGCAGTTCTTC. As protein: CASSLNSWPREGNEQFF.

J is TRBJ1-5 and V is TRBV7-9; a possible D gene is TRBD1 (5 bases). The CDR3 has 15 residues. Germline-derived CDR1 and CDR2 are SEHNR and FQNEAQ (reference sequence). The V gene lost 0 bases and the J gene lost 7 bases, with 13 bases spanning the gap. DNA for the CDR3: TGTGCCAGCAGCTTAGCAGGGGAGGAACCCCAGCCCCAGCATTTT. Translation: CASSLAGEEPQPQHF.

A single count supports this clone. The chain is built from TRBV27 and TRBJ1-5; D perhaps matches TRBD1 (6 bases). Trimming shortened V by 5 bases and J by 0 bases, and 11 bases separated the two germline ends. This CDR3 is 15 amino acids long. Per the germline V gene, CDR1 is MNHEY and CDR2 is SMNVEV (reference sequence). In nucleotides, the CDR3 is TGTGCCAGCAGTATACACAGGGATAGCAATCAGCCCCAGCATTTT. Translated, it gives CASSIHRDSNQPQHF.

The chain links TRBV14 to TRBJ1-2; TRBD1 is a possible D gene (5 bases). Germline V gene lookup returns CDR1 SGHDN and CDR2 FVKESK. Trimming pared 1 base from V and 4 bases from J, leaving 13 bases between. This CDR3 has 15 residues. The CDR3 spells CASSQGQHIPYGYTF. DNA for the CDR3: TGTGCCAGCAGCCAAGGACAGCACATCCCCTATGGCTACACCTTC.

The gene calls are TRBV6-5 and TRBJ2-4; a weak D match, TRBD1 (5 bases). V lost 2 bases and J lost 0, with 11 bases in between. The CDR3 contains 16 residues. CDR1 and CDR2 from the germline V gene are MNHEY and SVGAGI. The CDR3 nucleotides read TGTGCCAGCAGTTACAGTCCAGGGCTAGCCAAAAACATTCAGTACTTC. It encodes CASSYSPGLAKNIQYF.